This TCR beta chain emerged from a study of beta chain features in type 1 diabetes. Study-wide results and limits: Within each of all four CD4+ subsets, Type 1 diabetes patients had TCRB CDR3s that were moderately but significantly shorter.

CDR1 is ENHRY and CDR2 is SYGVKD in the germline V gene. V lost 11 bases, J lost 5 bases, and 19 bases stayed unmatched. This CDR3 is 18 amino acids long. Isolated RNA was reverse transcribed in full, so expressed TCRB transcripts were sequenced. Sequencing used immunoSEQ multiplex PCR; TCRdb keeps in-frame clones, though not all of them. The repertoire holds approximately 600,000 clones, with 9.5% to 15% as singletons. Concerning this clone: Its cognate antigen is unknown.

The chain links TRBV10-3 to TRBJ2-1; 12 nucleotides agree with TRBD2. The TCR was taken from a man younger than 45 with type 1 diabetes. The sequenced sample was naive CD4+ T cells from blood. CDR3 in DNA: TGTGCCCCGCGACTAGCGGGGGTCCTACCACAGCTGGACAATGAGCAGTTCTTC. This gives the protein CAPRLAGVLPQLDNEQFF.